This TCR beta chain came from a study of blood T cells in healthy people across ages. Study-level results: Greater diversity and more naive CD4+ cells were seen in long-lived donors than in aged donors.

Using a J-beta primer mix together with a sample-barcoded 5' primer, a second PCR was run for roughly 6 to 11 cycles. The template-switch adaptor was a 5' adaptor with 12 random nucleotides. It tagged each cDNA molecule. Each CDR3 protein gets one entry after TCRdb re-called the 5' RACE reads with MiXCR. The table includes nearly 800,000 distinct CDR3 sequences, more than 50% detected once. Germline-derived CDR1 and CDR2 are ENHRY and SYGVKD. With 4 bases removed from V and 5 bases from J, the gap between germline ends came to 15 bases. The CDR3 totals 15 residues. A minimum of 6.5 million PBMCs was isolated per sample. On this clonotype itself: As yet, its antigen is unknown.

Sequencing was performed on blood. The V and J genes are TRBV10-3 and TRBJ1-5, with D possibly TRBD1 on 6 matching bases. This TCR derives from a man aged 35 to 55 in good health. The CDR3: CAISASREGDQPQHF. CDR3 bases: TGTGCCATCAGTGCTTCTAGGGAGGGGGATCAGCCCCAGCATTTT.